The rows below give T cell receptor beta chains drawn from one sample of a study of T cells in Graves' hyperthyroidism and ophthalmopathy. TCRdb reanalysed the multiplex PCR reads using MiXCR and keeps one entry per CDR3 protein. The sample has 450,000 to 700,000 distinct CDR3 sequences; more than 45% are singletons. The specimen sequenced was peripheral blood or thyroid tissue (not recorded which). The source of these receptors is an adult woman with Graves' disease, either hyperthyroidism or ophthalmopathy (not recorded which). Both conserved end residues are part of each CDR3. The order of the fields is D gene, clone size, J gene, V gene, CDR3 DNA, CDR3 protein. D genes are given only for firm matches. Clone size is not always given. Where it is, it says once, few, many or a class for expanded clones.

d_call: .; clone_size: few; j_call: TRBJ2-5; v_call: TRBV11-2; cdr3_nt: TGTGCCAGCAGCTTAATGGATTCACAAGAGACCCAGTACTTC; cdr3_aa: CASSLMDSQETQYF
d_call: TRBD1; clone_size: few; j_call: TRBJ1-1; v_call: TRBV7-2; cdr3_nt: TGTGCCAGCAGCTCTAGACAGGGGGCGGGGGGAACTGAAGCTTTCTTT; cdr3_aa: CASSSRQGAGGTEAFF
d_call: TRBD1; clone_size: many; j_call: TRBJ1-4; v_call: TRBV7-9; cdr3_nt: TGTGCCAGCAGCTTAAAGGGGGCTACTAATGAAAAACTGTTTTTT; cdr3_aa: CASSLKGATNEKLFF
d_call: .; clone_size: many; j_call: TRBJ1-1; v_call: TRBV4-1; cdr3_nt: TGCGCCAGCAGCCCCAATGAGCCGGGGGATGAAGCTTTCTTT; cdr3_aa: CASSPNEPGDEAFF
d_call: TRBD1; clone_size: .; j_call: TRBJ2-7; v_call: TRBV2; cdr3_nt: TGTGCCAGCAGGACAGGGGGTAAGGACGAGCAGTACTTC; cdr3_aa: CASRTGGKDEQYF
d_call: .; clone_size: once; j_call: TRBJ1-2; v_call: TRBV7-2; cdr3_nt: TGTGCCAGCAGCTCGCTCCGGGGAGGTCCCTGGTACGGCTACACCTTC; cdr3_aa: CASSSLRGGPWYGYTF
d_call: .; clone_size: .; j_call: TRBJ2-5; v_call: TRBV5-6; cdr3_nt: TGTGCCAGCAGCCGGGGACTGTATGAGACCCAGTACTTC; cdr3_aa: CASSRGLYETQYF
d_call: .; clone_size: .; j_call: TRBJ1-6; v_call: TRBV7-2; cdr3_nt: TGTGCCAGCAGCCTCGGGGGGGAGAGGTCACCCCTCCACTTT; cdr3_aa: CASSLGGERSPLHF
d_call: .; clone_size: .; j_call: TRBJ1-5; v_call: TRBV15; cdr3_nt: TGTGCCACCAGCAGAGATCGTCAGGGTTACGAGACCCAGCATTTT; cdr3_aa: CATSRDRQGYETQHF
d_call: .; clone_size: .; j_call: TRBJ1-6; v_call: TRBV14; cdr3_nt: TGTGACAGCAGCCAACGGGATTACTCACCCCTCCACTTT; cdr3_aa: CDSSQRDYSPLHF
d_call: .; clone_size: many; j_call: TRBJ1-5; v_call: TRBV7-9; cdr3_nt: TGTGCCAGCAGCTCAAGTATCGGGACGTACAATCAGCCCCAGCATTTT; cdr3_aa: CASSSSIGTYNQPQHF
d_call: TRBD1; clone_size: many; j_call: TRBJ1-1; v_call: TRBV30; cdr3_nt: TGTGCCTACGACAGGGCGATGAGTGAAGCTTTCTTT; cdr3_aa: CAYDRAMSEAFF
d_call: .; clone_size: .; j_call: TRBJ2-5; v_call: TRBV7-2; cdr3_nt: TGTGCCAGCAGCCAAGTGTCACTGGGGGATTCCGGGGAGACCCAGTACTTC; cdr3_aa: CASSQVSLGDSGETQYF
d_call: .; clone_size: many; j_call: TRBJ1-1; v_call: TRBV20-1; cdr3_nt: TGCAGTGCCCCAACCGCAAGTGTGAACACTGAAGCTTTCTTT; cdr3_aa: CSAPTASVNTEAFF
d_call: .; clone_size: many; j_call: TRBJ1-1; v_call: TRBV7-2; cdr3_nt: TGTGCCAACGGGGGGCCAGGTCTGACTGAAGCTTTCTTT; cdr3_aa: CANGGPGLTEAFF
d_call: .; clone_size: .; j_call: TRBJ1-2; v_call: TRBV19; cdr3_nt: TGCGCCAGCTTAGTGGCCTACTATGGCTACACCTTC; cdr3_aa: CASLVAYYGYTF
d_call: .; clone_size: many; j_call: TRBJ2-5; v_call: TRBV12-3/TRBV12-4; cdr3_nt: TGTGCCAGCAGTTTAGGGGTGTTCAAGTTCGGAGAGACCCAGTACTTC; cdr3_aa: CASSLGVFKFGETQYF
d_call: .; clone_size: .; j_call: TRBJ1-1; v_call: TRBV29-1; cdr3_nt: TGCAGCGGGGCCGACAGGTACACTGAAGCTTTCTTT; cdr3_aa: CSGADRYTEAFF
d_call: TRBD2; clone_size: .; j_call: TRBJ2-2; v_call: TRBV29-1; cdr3_nt: TGCAGCGTTGCCTCCGGACTAGCTCGAACCGGGGAGCTGTTTTTT; cdr3_aa: CSVASGLARTGELFF
d_call: .; clone_size: .; j_call: TRBJ1-4; v_call: TRBV25-1; cdr3_nt: TGTGCCAGCAGTGCTAGGGAGTACACAAATGAAAAACTGTTTTTT; cdr3_aa: CASSAREYTNEKLFF
d_call: TRBD1; clone_size: once; j_call: TRBJ2-6; v_call: TRBV5-5; cdr3_nt: TGTGCGCCCAAGGGACAGGGGGCCAACGTCCTGACTTTC; cdr3_aa: CAPKGQGANVLTF
d_call: TRBD1; clone_size: many; j_call: TRBJ1-5; v_call: TRBV28; cdr3_nt: TGTGCCAGCAGTTTATTGCAGGGGGACAATCAGCCCCAGCATTTT; cdr3_aa: CASSLLQGDNQPQHF
d_call: TRBD1; clone_size: few; j_call: TRBJ2-2; v_call: TRBV19; cdr3_nt: TGTGCCAGTCAAGACCCGGGACAGATTAACACCGGGGAGCTGTTTTTT; cdr3_aa: CASQDPGQINTGELFF
d_call: .; clone_size: many; j_call: TRBJ1-4; v_call: TRBV30; cdr3_nt: TGTGCCTGGAGTGTACTCGGGGCAGGTGAAAAACTGTTTTTT; cdr3_aa: CAWSVLGAGEKLFF
d_call: .; clone_size: .; j_call: TRBJ1-6; v_call: TRBV2; cdr3_nt: TGTGCCACCTCTTGGGAGGGCCCCCTCCACTTT; cdr3_aa: CATSWEGPLHF
d_call: .; clone_size: many; j_call: TRBJ1-5; v_call: TRBV2; cdr3_nt: TGTGCCAGCAGTTATACAGGGAGCAATCAGCCCCAGCATTTT; cdr3_aa: CASSYTGSNQPQHF
d_call: TRBD2; clone_size: many; j_call: TRBJ2-2; v_call: TRBV15; cdr3_nt: TGTGCCACCAGCAGGGGGCTAGCGGTCGATTCCGGCGGGGAGCTGTTTTTT; cdr3_aa: CATSRGLAVDSGGELFF
d_call: .; clone_size: .; j_call: TRBJ2-5; v_call: TRBV7-2; cdr3_nt: TGTGCCAGCGTTGCACACTCGTACCAAGAGACCCAGTACTTC; cdr3_aa: CASVAHSYQETQYF
d_call: TRBD1; clone_size: .; j_call: TRBJ1-1; v_call: TRBV19; cdr3_nt: TGTGCCAGTAGTATGGGCGGACAGGGCACTGAAGCTTTCTTT; cdr3_aa: CASSMGGQGTEAFF
d_call: TRBD1; clone_size: many; j_call: TRBJ1-3; v_call: TRBV20-1; cdr3_nt: TGCAGTGCAGACAGGGGGCGAGCAGGAGGAAACACCATATATTTT; cdr3_aa: CSADRGRAGGNTIYF
d_call: .; clone_size: many; j_call: TRBJ1-1; v_call: TRBV5-5; cdr3_nt: TGTGCCAGCAGGCCCCCCCGGAACACTGAAGCTTTCTTT; cdr3_aa: CASRPPRNTEAFF
d_call: TRBD1; clone_size: .; j_call: TRBJ1-2; v_call: TRBV11-2; cdr3_nt: TGTGCCAGCAGCATATGGACAGGGGGAGGCTACACCTTC; cdr3_aa: CASSIWTGGGYTF
d_call: TRBD2; clone_size: .; j_call: TRBJ2-7; v_call: TRBV2; cdr3_nt: TGTGCCAGCAAGTTGGCTAGCGGGAGATACGAGCAGTACTTC; cdr3_aa: CASKLASGRYEQYF
d_call: TRBD2; clone_size: few; j_call: TRBJ2-3; v_call: TRBV2; cdr3_nt: TGTGCCAGCAGTCCTGGACTAGCGGGGCCGCAGTATTTT; cdr3_aa: CASSPGLAGPQYF
d_call: .; clone_size: .; j_call: TRBJ2-5; v_call: TRBV7-2; cdr3_nt: TGTGCCAGCACCCCGTCGGGGCCCCCCAATCAAGAGACCCAGTACTTC; cdr3_aa: CASTPSGPPNQETQYF
d_call: .; clone_size: few; j_call: TRBJ1-6; v_call: TRBV12-3/TRBV12-4; cdr3_nt: TGTGCCAGCAGCCCCGGGGTATATAATTCACCCCTCCACTTT; cdr3_aa: CASSPGVYNSPLHF
d_call: .; clone_size: .; j_call: TRBJ1-1; v_call: TRBV20-1; cdr3_nt: TGCAGTGCTAAGGATGGTGAAGCTTTCTTT; cdr3_aa: CSAKDGEAFF
d_call: .; clone_size: many; j_call: TRBJ1-5; v_call: TRBV7-8; cdr3_nt: TGTGCCAGCAGCCCCTTAGAGGGGGGTGATCAGCCCCAGCATTTT; cdr3_aa: CASSPLEGGDQPQHF
d_call: TRBD1; clone_size: .; j_call: TRBJ1-4; v_call: TRBV10-3; cdr3_nt: TGTGCCACCGCAACCAGGACAGGGAGCGAAAAACTGTTTTTT; cdr3_aa: CATATRTGSEKLFF
d_call: .; clone_size: many; j_call: TRBJ2-7; v_call: TRBV12-3/TRBV12-4; cdr3_nt: TGTGCCAGCGGACTTAACCCCTACGAGCAGTACTTC; cdr3_aa: CASGLNPYEQYF
d_call: .; clone_size: .; j_call: TRBJ2-2; v_call: TRBV29-1; cdr3_nt: TGCAGCGCAGGCGGGGCGCGGGCCGGGGAGCTGTTTTTT; cdr3_aa: CSAGGARAGELFF
d_call: .; clone_size: many; j_call: TRBJ1-6; v_call: TRBV20-1; cdr3_nt: TGCAGTGCTAGTGTTAGTGGGGGGGAGGTTTCACCCCTCCACTTT; cdr3_aa: CSASVSGGEVSPLHF
d_call: .; clone_size: many; j_call: TRBJ2-7; v_call: TRBV9; cdr3_nt: TGTGCCAGCAGCGTAGCGTACGCGAGCTCCTACGAGCAGTACTTC; cdr3_aa: CASSVAYASSYEQYF
d_call: .; clone_size: once; j_call: TRBJ2-6; v_call: TRBV5-1; cdr3_nt: TGCGCCAGCAGCTTGGACGACAGCCTGACTTTC; cdr3_aa: CASSLDDSLTF
d_call: .; clone_size: .; j_call: TRBJ2-7; v_call: TRBV29-1; cdr3_nt: TGCAGCGTTGAGCTGACAGGTTCGTCGGCCTACGAGCAGTACTTC; cdr3_aa: CSVELTGSSAYEQYF
d_call: .; clone_size: many; j_call: TRBJ2-7; v_call: TRBV5-1; cdr3_nt: TGCGCCAGCAGCTGGTTTACAGGGACCTCCTACGAGCAGTACTTC; cdr3_aa: CASSWFTGTSYEQYF
d_call: .; clone_size: many; j_call: TRBJ2-7; v_call: TRBV12-3/TRBV12-4; cdr3_nt: TGTGCCAGCAGTTCGTCGGAGCAAGGGGAGCAGTACTTC; cdr3_aa: CASSSSEQGEQYF
d_call: .; clone_size: many; j_call: TRBJ1-1; v_call: TRBV6-2/TRBV6-3; cdr3_nt: TGTGCCAGCAGTTTATCCTACGGGGTCAACACTGAAGCTTTCTTT; cdr3_aa: CASSLSYGVNTEAFF
d_call: .; clone_size: many; j_call: TRBJ2-7; v_call: TRBV12-3/TRBV12-4; cdr3_nt: TGTGCCAGCAGTTTGGGGACCAGGGTTGAGCAGTACTTC; cdr3_aa: CASSLGTRVEQYF
d_call: .; clone_size: .; j_call: TRBJ1-4; v_call: TRBV7-2; cdr3_nt: TGTGCCAGCGGCGGACAGAATGAAGAACTGTTTTTT; cdr3_aa: CASGGQNEELFF
d_call: .; clone_size: few; j_call: TRBJ2-7; v_call: TRBV7-8; cdr3_nt: TGTGCCAGCAGCGGACTGCGGGAGCAGTACTTC; cdr3_aa: CASSGLREQYF
d_call: .; clone_size: once; j_call: TRBJ2-7; v_call: TRBV11-1; cdr3_nt: TGTGCCAGCAGCTTGGGACGGGCGGCCCCCGAATTATACGAGCAGTACTTC; cdr3_aa: CASSLGRAAPELYEQYF
d_call: .; clone_size: few; j_call: TRBJ2-1; v_call: TRBV20-1; cdr3_nt: TGCAGTGCTAGGGGAGGACTCCACAATGAGCAGTTCTTC; cdr3_aa: CSARGGLHNEQFF